The clone carrying this TCR beta chain showed up many times. No antigen is known for it. The V end was cut by 8 bases, the J end by 5 bases, with 15 bases between. This CDR3 contains 13 residues. CDR1 is MNHEY, CDR2 SVGAGI, per germline. MiXCR, applied by TCRdb to the 5' RACE reads, yields one record per CDR3 protein. The sample holds roughly 240,000 distinct CDR3 sequences, approximately 7.9% seen once. These data originate in a study of identical twins. Overall study results and limits: Insertions were reduced in abundant cord blood beta clonotypes but not in memory repertoires.

The sample also formed part of further work on yellow fever vaccine responses in identical twins.

The rearrangement uses TRBV6-5 and TRBJ1-1; D may be TRBD1 (6 bases). The sequenced sample was CD8+ T cells sorted from blood. This clonotype was obtained from a young woman in good health. For the CDR3, the DNA is TGTGCCAGCGAACAACAAGGGGGGACTGAAGCTTTCTTT. Translated, it gives CASEQQGGTEAFF.